A selection of T cell receptor beta chains follows, all from one sample in a study of cytomegalovirus exposure and HLA in healthy donors. Assay used: immunoSEQ multiplex PCR; TCRdb lists only in-frame clones, some missing. Here the sample spans about 150,000 clones, roughly 84% being singletons. Input material: PBMCs. The receptors derive from a woman between 18 and 30 years old in good health and CMV-seronegative. The conserved cysteine and the conserved F or W are not part of the CDR3 here. A D gene is named only where the DNA matches it firmly.

d_call: TRBD1; v_call: TRBV5-5; cdr3_aa: ASSPRTGRGGTEAF
d_call: .; v_call: TRBV30; cdr3_aa: AWSRGFLYEQY
d_call: .; v_call: TRBV28; cdr3_aa: ASSGGQSYNEQF
d_call: .; v_call: TRBV27; cdr3_aa: ASSRYWDIPGTYNEQF
d_call: TRBD1; v_call: TRBV30; cdr3_aa: ATDRGEYEQY
d_call: .; v_call: TRBV6-5; cdr3_aa: ASSFGYNQPQH
d_call: .; v_call: TRBV6-5; cdr3_aa: ASSSGLGNTIY
d_call: TRBD2; v_call: TRBV9; cdr3_aa: ASSVASLAGGVADTQY
d_call: TRBD1; v_call: TRBV5-5; cdr3_aa: ASSVTGGDYTGELF
d_call: TRBD2; v_call: TRBV6-1; cdr3_aa: ASSEAGLGLAKNEQF
d_call: .; v_call: TRBV30; cdr3_aa: AWSGIRAGRVKSYEQY
d_call: TRBD1; v_call: TRBV10-3; cdr3_aa: AISAGQGPRSSYEQY
d_call: TRBD2; v_call: TRBV4-3; cdr3_aa: ASSPRGLAGGRTDTQY
d_call: TRBD1; v_call: TRBV27; cdr3_aa: ASRRQGRNTEAF
d_call: .; v_call: TRBV7-9; cdr3_aa: ASSVQQGPGNTIY
d_call: .; v_call: TRBV5-1; cdr3_aa: ASSVLAGGGYT
d_call: TRBD1; v_call: TRBV9; cdr3_aa: ASSVGAGGNEQF
d_call: TRBD1; v_call: TRBV4-3; cdr3_aa: ASSQQRTGGVSPLH
d_call: .; v_call: TRBV25-1; cdr3_aa: ASSDQGWGDTQY
d_call: .; v_call: TRBV5-1; cdr3_aa: ASSLQVGNTEAF
d_call: .; v_call: TRBV5-1; cdr3_aa: ASSLGSGNQPQH
d_call: .; v_call: TRBV11-2; cdr3_aa: ASSFSESGSYEQY
d_call: .; v_call: TRBV5-1; cdr3_aa: ASWSPPANTGELF
d_call: TRBD2; v_call: TRBV6-5; cdr3_aa: ASSYFSGLAENEQF
d_call: .; v_call: TRBV5-1; cdr3_aa: ASSANWAGREKLF
d_call: .; v_call: TRBV19; cdr3_aa: ASSIGRLRGQETQY
d_call: .; v_call: TRBV4-1; cdr3_aa: ASSQDLASSYEQY
d_call: TRBD1; v_call: TRBV2; cdr3_aa: ASGQGAREKLF
d_call: .; v_call: TRBV15; cdr3_aa: ATSRERAGSREQY
d_call: .; v_call: TRBV15; cdr3_aa: ATSRGRVFLSGANVLT
d_call: .; v_call: TRBV25-1; cdr3_aa: ASSEGTTNYGYT
d_call: TRBD1; v_call: TRBV7-9; cdr3_aa: ASGGQGRDTQY
d_call: TRBD1; v_call: TRBV6-1; cdr3_aa: ASRWTGGNSPLH
d_call: .; v_call: TRBV2; cdr3_aa: ASSATPGETQY
d_call: TRBD2; v_call: TRBV5-1; cdr3_aa: ASSTASGGGNEQF
d_call: TRBD2; v_call: TRBV7-2; cdr3_aa: ASSTTTSGSGADTQY
d_call: .; v_call: TRBV7-8; cdr3_aa: ASSRNLAGSTDTQY
d_call: TRBD1; v_call: TRBV5-1; cdr3_aa: ASSPGDSVTYEQY
d_call: .; v_call: TRBV7-2; cdr3_aa: ASSSPPERYSYEQY
d_call: TRBD2; v_call: TRBV6-1; cdr3_aa: ASSEGGGKETQY
d_call: .; v_call: TRBV5-1; cdr3_aa: ASSLDVFYEQY
d_call: .; v_call: TRBV10-3; cdr3_aa: AISDPTRQETQY
d_call: TRBD2; v_call: TRBV19; cdr3_aa: ASSRTSSEQY